The rows below give T cell receptor beta chains drawn from one sample of a study of blood T cell repertoires in COVID-19. Sequencing used immunoSEQ multiplex PCR; TCRdb keeps in-frame clones, though not all of them. The sample records 130,000 to 150,000 clones, roughly 80% being singletons. Sequenced material: peripheral blood. The receptors stem from a woman aged 80 or over with acute or convalescent COVID-19. CDR3s include the opening cysteine and the closing phenylalanine or tryptophan. The D gene is left open where the match is weak. Size values are once, few and many counts, or a class for expanded clones, and some rows have none.

V	J	D	size	CDR3	DNA
TRBV11-2	TRBJ2-7	.	once	CASSSFDRSSYEQYF	TGTGCCAGCAGCTCATTCGACAGGAGCTCCTACGAGCAGTACTTC
TRBV18	TRBJ2-5	.	few	CASSPAGGETQYF	TGTGCCAGCTCACCGGCAGGAGGGGAGACCCAGTACTTC
TRBV3-1/TRBV3-2	TRBJ1-6	.	.	CASQIGEYNSPLHF	TGTGCCAGCCAAATTGGGGAGTATAATTCACCCCTCCACTTT
TRBV9	TRBJ1-1	.	.	CASSVDEGAEAFF	TGTGCCAGCAGCGTAGACGAGGGGGCTGAAGCTTTCTTT
TRBV10-3	TRBJ2-5	TRBD1	.	CAISDPRTGTGDFQETQYF	TGTGCCATCAGTGATCCACGTACCGGGACAGGGGACTTCCAAGAGACCCAGTACTTC
TRBV27	TRBJ1-4	.	.	CASSLSGQRNEKLFF	TGTGCCAGCAGTTTATCCGGACAGAGAAATGAAAAACTGTTTTTT
TRBV16	TRBJ1-3	.	.	CASSLFVRNTIYF	TGTGCCAGCAGCCTCTTTGTTCGAAACACCATATATTTT
TRBV4-3	TRBJ1-4	.	few	CASSQDRGSNEKLFF	TGCGCCAGCAGCCAGGATAGGGGGTCTAATGAAAAACTGTTTTTT
TRBV6-1	TRBJ1-1	.	.	CASSEALWGDTEAFF	TGTGCCAGCAGTGAAGCGCTCTGGGGGGACACTGAAGCTTTCTTT
TRBV5-1	TRBJ2-5	TRBD2	.	CASSLLAGGQETQYF	TGCGCCAGCAGCTTATTAGCGGGGGGACAAGAGACCCAGTACTTC
TRBV11-3	TRBJ2-3	TRBD2	.	CASSLGGGEGSDTQYF	TGTGCCAGCAGCTTAGGGGGAGGGGAAGGGTCAGATACGCAGTATTTT
TRBV5-1	TRBJ1-4	.	.	CASSRPEGGEKLFF	TGCGCCAGCAGCCGGCCTGAGGGTGGTGAAAAACTGTTTTTT
TRBV10-3	TRBJ1-1	.	.	CAISEGRMNTEAFF	TGTGCCATCAGTGAGGGCAGGATGAACACTGAAGCTTTCTTT
TRBV2	TRBJ2-1	TRBD1	.	CASSGDRSNEQFF	TGTGCCAGCAGTGGGGACAGATCTAATGAGCAGTTCTTC
TRBV3-1/TRBV3-2	TRBJ2-7	TRBD1	.	CASSQGQGREQYF	TGTGCCAGCAGCCAGGGACAGGGACGCGAGCAGTACTTC
TRBV19	TRBJ1-5	TRBD1	once	CASSRTGGTNQPQHF	TGTGCCAGTAGCAGGACAGGGGGGACCAATCAGCCCCAGCATTTT
TRBV5-1	TRBJ2-5	.	.	CASSLLPQGGQETQYF	TGCGCCAGCAGCTTGCTCCCGCAGGGTGGGCAAGAGACCCAGTACTTC
TRBV7-6	TRBJ2-5	TRBD2	.	CASSYTSGAQETQYF	TGTGCCAGCAGCTATACTAGCGGGGCCCAAGAGACCCAGTACTTC